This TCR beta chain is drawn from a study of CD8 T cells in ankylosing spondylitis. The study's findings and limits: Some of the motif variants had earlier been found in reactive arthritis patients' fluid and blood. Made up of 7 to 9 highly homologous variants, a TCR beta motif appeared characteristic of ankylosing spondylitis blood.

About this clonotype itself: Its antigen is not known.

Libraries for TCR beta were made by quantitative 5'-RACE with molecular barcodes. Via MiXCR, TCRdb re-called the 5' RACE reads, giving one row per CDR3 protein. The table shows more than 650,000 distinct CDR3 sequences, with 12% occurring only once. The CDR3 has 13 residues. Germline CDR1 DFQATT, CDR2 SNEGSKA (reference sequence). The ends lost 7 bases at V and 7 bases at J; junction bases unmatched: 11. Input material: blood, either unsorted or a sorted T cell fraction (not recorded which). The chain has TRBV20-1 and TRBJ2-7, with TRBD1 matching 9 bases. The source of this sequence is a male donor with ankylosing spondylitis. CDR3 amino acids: CSVPGQGLREQYF. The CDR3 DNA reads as TGCAGTGTCCCGGGACAGGGCCTACGAGAGCAGTACTTC.